Included here is one T cell receptor (beta chain) sequence, with context. Antigen: not known. Germline V lookup: CDR1 MNHEY, CDR2 SMNVEV (reference sequence). V lost 6 bases, J lost 0 bases, and 12 bases lay in between. This CDR3 has 15 residues. The donors were part of the roughly 120-subject validation cohort, which stood apart from the 666-subject first cohort. TCRdb's table, derived via immunoSEQ multiplex PCR, lists solely in-frame clones and lacks some. This table holds approximately 220,000 clones, around 90% found once. The data derive from a study of cytomegalovirus exposure and HLA in healthy donors. Study findings and constraints: Overall, under 200 TCR beta chains were annotated as cytomegalovirus-associated.

What was sequenced was PBMCs. V gene TRBV27 combines with J gene TRBJ1-5; D is unclear. The origin of this receptor is a woman in her late teens or twenties in good health and CMV-seronegative. This CDR3 reads CASRRHLDSNQPQHF. For the CDR3, the DNA is TGTGCCAGCAGAAGACACCTCGATAGCAATCAGCCCCAGCATTTT.